The rows below give T cell receptor beta chains drawn from one sample of a study of CD8+CD57+ T cells in acquired aplastic anemia. Using its own MiXCR run on the reads, TCRdb lists one record per CDR3 protein. The data contain around 180,000 distinct CDR3 sequences, about 50% of them seen just once; the ten biggest clones take up 10% to 15%. Sequencing was carried out using sorted CD4+, CD8+, or CD8+CD57+ T cells (not recorded which) from PBMCs. These receptors all come from a human donor with aplastic anemia. The CDR3 runs from the conserved cysteine through the conserved F or W. The D gene is left open where the match is weak. Where a row states a size, it is once, few, many or the class of an expanded clone; other rows omit it.

V	size	J	D	DNA	CDR3
TRBV11-3	NA	TRBJ1-1	NA	TGTGCCAGCAGCGATAAGAGGGGGAGGGCTTTCTTT	CASSDKRGRAFF
TRBV29-1	NA	TRBJ2-3	NA	TGCAGCCTAGGCACAGATACGCAGTATTTT	CSLGTDTQYF
TRBV20-1	NA	TRBJ2-7	TRBD1	TGCAGTGCCCGGGGACAGGAAAGCTCCTACGAGCAGTACTTC	CSARGQESSYEQYF
TRBV7-6	NA	TRBJ2-7	NA	TGTGCCAGCAGCTCAACTAGAGGACGGTTTCACGAGCAGTACTTC	CASSSTRGRFHEQYF
TRBV2	many	TRBJ1-1	TRBD1	TGTGCCAGCACGGGACAGGGGGGGTTGAACACTGAAGCTTTCTTT	CASTGQGGLNTEAFF
TRBV13	NA	TRBJ2-7	TRBD2	TGTGCCAGCAGCTGGCCTAGCGGGGGGGCCTACGAGCAGTACTTC	CASSWPSGGAYEQYF
TRBV4-1	many	TRBJ2-3	NA	TGCGCCAGCAGCCCCGGCCCTTCAAGCACAGATACGCAGTATTTT	CASSPGPSSTDTQYF
TRBV24-1	NA	TRBJ2-3	NA	TGTGCCACCAGTGCCCCGGGAGTAGAGACAGATACGCAGTATTTT	CATSAPGVETDTQYF
TRBV27	NA	TRBJ2-7	NA	TGTGCCAGCAGTTTATTCGGGGGTTGGTACGAGCAGTACTTC	CASSLFGGWYEQYF
TRBV24-1	many	TRBJ2-5	TRBD1	TGTGCCACCAGTGCCGGGACAGGGGGGAAAGAGACCCAGTACTTC	CATSAGTGGKETQYF
TRBV5-1	NA	TRBJ2-1	TRBD2	TGCGCCAGCAGGCGAGCCGGGACTAGTTCAAATGAGCAGTTCTTC	CASRRAGTSSNEQFF
TRBV29-1	NA	TRBJ2-7	NA	TGCAGCGTGCGGAGGGGCGGATCCTACGAGCAGTACTTC	CSVRRGGSYEQYF
TRBV2	NA	TRBJ1-5	NA	TGTGCCAGCAGTGAAAGCAGTGACGATCAGCCCCAGCATTTT	CASSESSDDQPQHF
TRBV6-6	many	TRBJ1-1	NA	TGTGCCAGCAGTTATGTGGGGGCCAGTACTGAAGCTTTCTTT	CASSYVGASTEAFF
TRBV2	NA	TRBJ1-1	NA	TGTGCCAGCACCGGGGGGGCCCAATATAACACTGAAGCTTTCTTT	CASTGGAQYNTEAFF
TRBV7-9	once	TRBJ2-7	NA	TGTGCCAGCAGCCAAGGACCCTCCTACGAGCAGTACTTC	CASSQGPSYEQYF
TRBV7-3	many	TRBJ1-1	NA	TGTGCCAGCAGCTTATCCGGGAAAAACACTGAAGCTTTCTTT	CASSLSGKNTEAFF
TRBV6-1	many	TRBJ2-3	NA	TGTGCCAGCACCGAAACGGGGACGCAGTATTTT	CASTETGTQYF
TRBV2	many	TRBJ2-2	NA	TGTGCCAGCAGTGTTTATGGCGGAGTAGGCGGGGAGCTGTTTTTT	CASSVYGGVGGELFF
TRBV10-3	NA	TRBJ2-3	NA	TGTGCCATCACCCCGTCGGGCGGGAAGTTTCATGAGCAGTATTTT	CAITPSGGKFHEQYF
TRBV7-9	few	TRBJ2-7	NA	TGTGCCAGCAGCCGGGGCGGATACGAGCAGTACTTC	CASSRGGYEQYF
TRBV11-2	NA	TRBJ1-6	NA	TGTGCCAGCAGTTCGCATACGGTCCGGGTCTCAAATTCACCCCTCCACTTT	CASSSHTVRVSNSPLHF